The 10 T cell receptor beta chains given below trace back to one sample, sequenced in a study of T cells in Graves' hyperthyroidism and ophthalmopathy. RNA transcripts served as the template for amplifying TCR beta CDR3 regions. TCR CDR3 underwent first-round RT-PCR with the HTBI primer set. TCRdb reprocessed the multiplex PCR reads with MiXCR, giving one entry per CDR3 protein. The sample records 190,000 or so distinct CDR3 sequences, around 18% being singletons. Sequenced sample: blood. The receptors here all came from a man in his forties or fifties with Graves' hyperthyroidism.

This clonotype was recorded many times. This chain uses TRBV20-1 with TRBJ2-7; tentative D call: TRBD1 (6 bases). The CDR3 spans 13 residues. The germline V gene has CDR1 DFQATT and CDR2 SNEGSKA (reference sequence). Trimming shortened V by 6 bases and J by 4 bases, and 16 bases separated the two germline ends. CDR3 sequence reads: CSAPTGSWYEQYF. DNA for the CDR3: TGCAGTGCGCCGACAGGTAGTTGGTACGAGCAGTACTTC.

V usage is TRBV11-2 and J usage is TRBJ2-1; D possibly corresponds to TRBD2 (5 bases). The V gene lost 4 bases and the J gene lost 8 bases, with 12 bases spanning the gap. Germline CDR1 SGHAT, CDR2 FQNNGV. The CDR3 runs to 13 residues. DNA for the CDR3: TGTGCCAGCAGCTCGGGGAACCTGGATGAGCAGTTCTTC. Residues: CASSSGNLDEQFF.

This clonotype showed up just a few times. The V call is TRBV4-2, the J call TRBJ1-4; 8 bases map to TRBD1. The J segment lost 8 bases and the V segment lost 0 bases, leaving 8 bases of the junction unmatched. Germline V lookup: CDR1 LGHNA, CDR2 YNFKEQ. The CDR3 loop spans 16 amino acids. The CDR3 coding sequence is TGTGCCAGCAGCCAAGATTTTGGACAGGGAGGCGAAAAACTGTTTTTT. This translates into CASSQDFGQGGEKLFF.

The table lists this clonotype with many counts. The V call is TRBV30, the J call TRBJ1-6; weak D call: TRBD1 (6 bases). Trimming stripped 5 bases from V and 10 bases from J, with 15 bases between. This CDR3 is 13 amino acids long. Germline loops: CDR1 GTSNPN, CDR2 SVGIG (reference sequence). The CDR3 is CAWDQQGGSPLHF. CDR3 DNA sequence: TGTGCCTGGGATCAACAGGGAGGCTCACCCCTCCACTTT. Based on the CDR3 plus reference TRBV30 and TRBJ1-6, the full variable domain is SQTIHQWPATLVQPVGSPLSLECTVEGTSNPNLYWYRQAAGRGLQLLFYSVGIGQISSEVPQNLSASRPQDRQFILSSKKLLLSDSGFYLCAWDQQGGSPLHFGNGTRLTVT.

At least ten counts were recorded for this clonotype. This chain connects TRBV5-1 to TRBJ2-7; possible D gene TRBD1, 5 bases. The CDR3 loop spans 15 amino acids. Deletions cut 3 bases from V and 5 bases from J, with 18 bases between. CDR1 and CDR2 from the germline V gene are SGHRS and YFSETQ. The CDR3 DNA is TGCGCCAGCAGCTACCAGGACATCAGGGTCGACGAGCAGTACTTC. As protein: CASSYQDIRVDEQYF.

This clonotype was counted ten times or more. This chain uses TRBV7-9 with TRBJ2-1, with 11 bases that match TRBD2. V lost 5 bases and J lost 4; bases outside the gene matches: 4. The CDR3 consists of 15 residues. Germline assignment: CDR1 SEHNR and CDR2 FQNEAQ (reference sequence). This chain's CDR3 is CASSNSGGVYNEQFF. The CDR3 coding sequence is TGTGCCAGCAGCAATAGCGGGGGGGTATACAATGAGCAGTTCTTC.

The sample holds a few counts of this clonotype. The chain uses TRBV19 and TRBJ2-4; TRBD1 matches at 7 bases. V lost 6 bases to trimming and J lost 8 bases; unmatched junction nucleotides: 13. The CDR3 runs to 15 residues. Germline loops: CDR1 LNHDA, CDR2 SQIVND (reference sequence). CDR3 sequence reads: CASSPNLLGGDIQYF. The CDR3 nucleotides read TGTGCCAGTAGCCCAAACCTTTTAGGGGGCGACATTCAGTACTTC.

This clonotype has more than one count but fewer than ten. The gene calls are TRBV7-2 and TRBJ2-1; D is uncertain. The V gene lost 1 base and the J gene lost 8 bases, with 15 bases spanning the gap. CDR3 length: 15 amino acids. Germline V gene lookup returns CDR1 SGHTA and CDR2 FQGNSA. The CDR3 region has the DNA TGTGCCAGCAGCTTAGGTGGCCTGGGTGTCGATGAGCAGTTCTTC. It specifies CASSLGGLGVDEQFF.

This clonotype was seen ten or more times. This chain connects TRBV2 to TRBJ2-3; D uncertain. Germline values: CDR1 SNHLY, CDR2 FYNNEI. The V end was cut by 6 bases, the J end by 3 bases, with 16 bases between. The CDR3 spans 15 residues. This CDR3 is CASRQTLPDTDTQYF. CDR3 bases: TGTGCCAGCAGACAGACTCTTCCTGATACAGATACGCAGTATTTT.

V is TRBV5-1 and J is TRBJ1-3, with TRBD1 identical over 8 bases. Unmatched junction bases numbered 6, after V lost 3 bases and J lost 1 base. The CDR3 is 16 residues long. Germline V gene sequence: CDR1 SGHRS, CDR2 YFSETQ. The CDR3 sequence: CASSWQGANSGNTIYF. The DNA of the CDR3 is TGCGCCAGCAGCTGGCAGGGGGCCAATTCTGGAAACACCATATATTTT. Together with reference TRBV5-1 and TRBJ1-3, the CDR3 gives the full variable domain: KAGVTQTPRYLIKTRGQQVTLSCSPISGHRSVSWYQQTPGQGLQFLFEYFSETQRNKGNFPGRFSGRQFSNSRSEMNVSTLELGDSALYLCASSWQGANSGNTIYFGEGSWLTVV.